This TCR beta chain was documented in a study of OX40 agonist ivuxolimab in advanced cancers. Study-level findings and limits: Low normalized clonal expansion also occurred in some nonresponding patients.

The CDR3 sequence is 16 residues long. Trimming pared 3 bases from V and 4 bases from J, leaving 22 bases between. Germline assignment: CDR1 GTSNPN and CDR2 SVGIG (reference sequence). Generated by immunoSEQ multiplex PCR, the TCRdb table keeps only in-frame clones and is missing some. The table lists more than 60,000 clones, 85% of them singletons. Turning to this clone: What it recognizes is unknown.

This clonotype was obtained from an adult with an advanced solid tumor such as melanoma, head and neck, liver or kidney cancer. The sequences come from CD4+ or CD8+ T cells sorted from blood, collected in a trial of the OX40 agonist ivuxolimab. The chain recombines TRBV30 with TRBJ2-7, with D tentatively TRBD1 or TRBD2 (6 bases each). The CDR3 here is CAWSQGAGQIRYEQYF. CDR3 DNA sequence: TGTGCCTGGAGCCAAGGGGCGGGACAAATCCGATACGAGCAGTACTTC.